These T cell receptor beta chains were read from a single sample in a study of OX40 agonist ivuxolimab in advanced cancers. Sequencing used immunoSEQ multiplex PCR; TCRdb keeps in-frame clones, though not all of them. The table records fewer than 100,000 clones, under 90% of them present only once. This specimen consisted of CD4+ or CD8+ T cells sorted from blood, obtained in a trial of the OX40 agonist ivuxolimab. The receptors stem from an adult with an advanced solid tumor such as melanoma, head and neck, liver or kidney cancer. CDR3s leave out the opening cysteine and the closing phenylalanine or tryptophan. The listing skips clone size in some rows; elsewhere it reads once, few, many or a size class.

V gene,clone size,J gene,CDR3 protein
TRBV15,-,TRBJ1-5,ATSRIRQGGQPQH
TRBV15,-,TRBJ1-1,ATSRARLLNTEAF
TRBV7-6,-,TRBJ1-5,ASSSTGPNQPQH
TRBV9,-,TRBJ1-4,ASSAGTVEKLF
TRBV11-2,-,TRBJ2-2,ASSLVVLAGLTGELF
TRBV9,-,TRBJ2-2,ASSVTSGSITGELF
TRBV6-1,-,TRBJ2-7,ASRRDSSSYEQY
TRBV7-6,-,TRBJ2-3,ASSLALTGRDTQY
TRBV27,-,TRBJ1-2,ASSLGGQGTYGYT
TRBV19,-,TRBJ1-2,ASSPPDSLHGYT
TRBV25-1,-,TRBJ1-6,ASSPPSGQGRPLH
TRBV12-5,-,TRBJ1-2,ASGFGSIGSGYT
TRBV7-3,-,TRBJ2-2,ASSLTPSNTGELF
TRBV13,-,TRBJ2-2,ASSFHTGELF
TRBV7-9,-,TRBJ1-5,ASSLGTSSNQPQH
TRBV14,many,TRBJ1-2,ASSRMLGANYGYT
TRBV27,-,TRBJ2-1,ASSLYLAPYNEQF
TRBV11-2,-,TRBJ2-1,ASSLMGGEQF
TRBV5-1,once,TRBJ1-2,ASSLGGIYDGYT
TRBV5-1,-,TRBJ2-1,ASSFMTSGTYNEQF
TRBV19,once,TRBJ1-3,ASTLGAGNTIY
TRBV5-1,-,TRBJ2-1,ASSETSGGAFEQF
TRBV11-2,-,TRBJ1-2,ASSPSSGGNYGYT
TRBV18,-,TRBJ1-2,ASSLTGRYGYT
TRBV19,-,TRBJ2-3,ASSIGLAGGRDTQY
TRBV9,-,TRBJ1-2,ASSVGQEGYGYT
TRBV6-6,-,TRBJ1-1,ASRPRQGGEAF
TRBV5-1,-,TRBJ2-3,ASKDVSGTHTDTQY
TRBV7-9,once,TRBJ1-6,ASSLGANNSPLH
TRBV10-2,-,TRBJ1-3,ASSGDGGNTIY
TRBV7-8,-,TRBJ2-1,ASSATTRSSYNEQF
TRBV6-1,-,TRBJ1-1,ASSVDLNTEAF
TRBV19,-,TRBJ1-2,ASSVSGQSNYGYT
TRBV7-9,once,TRBJ1-1,ASDVQVNTEAF
TRBV6-5,once,TRBJ2-2,ATRTGGVVTGELF
TRBV6-1,few,TRBJ1-1,ASSENGYRLNTEAF
TRBV11-3,-,TRBJ2-7,ASSFRGTGAYEQY
TRBV14,-,TRBJ2-7,ASSHLVYEQY
TRBV14,-,TRBJ1-4,ASSQGQGSEKLF
TRBV11-2,-,TRBJ2-5,ASGWNPQETQY
TRBV29-1,-,TRBJ1-1,SGGDSLNTEAF
TRBV7-7,once,TRBJ2-2,ASSLRSGPGELF
TRBV5-1,-,TRBJ1-5,ASSPGQFSNQPQH
TRBV29-1,-,TRBJ1-2,SVVQGSGNYGYT